Listed here are 27 T cell receptor beta chains from one sample, sequenced in a study of response to subunit inactivated influenza vaccine. MiXCR was run by TCRdb on the RT-PCR reads, yielding one entry per CDR3 protein. This table holds roughly 790,000 distinct CDR3 sequences, around 20% found once. The material was PBMCs from blood, obtained more than 4 days after vaccination. These receptors were collected from a man in his fifties or sixties who received an inactivated influenza vaccine.

A few counts support this clonotype. The V and J genes are TRBV12-3 or TRBV12-4 and TRBJ2-2; a weak D match, TRBD2 (6 bases). This CDR3 is 17 amino acids long. V was pared by 7 bases and J by 2 bases, with 20 bases between. CDR3 bases: TGTGCCAGCAACCCACGCGGGGAAGGGACTAACACCGGGGAGCTGTTTTTT. As protein: CASNPRGEGTNTGELFF.

This clonotype has at least ten counts. CDR3 sequence reads: CASSGSAGTASYNEQFF. The CDR3 nucleotides are TGTGCCAGCAGTGGATCCGCCGGGACGGCCTCCTACAATGAGCAGTTCTTC. The V gene is TRBV25-1, the J gene TRBJ2-1; either TRBD1 or TRBD2 may supply D (5 bases each). Germline V gene lookup returns CDR1 MGHDK and CDR2 SYGVNS. Between the trimmed V and J ends, which lost 4 bases and 0 bases, there was a span of 16 bases. CDR3 size: 17 residues.

This clonotype was found a few times. V usage is TRBV7-8 and J usage is TRBJ1-2, with a tentative D call TRBD1 (5 bases). The CDR3 extends over 14 amino acids. Germline values: CDR1 SGHVS, CDR2 FQNEAQ. Trimming left V 5 bases short and J 6 bases short, with 16 bases between. CDR3 in DNA: TGTGCCAGCAGCCCCGCAGGTCAGGGTAATGGCTACACCTTC. Its protein is CASSPAGQGNGYTF.

V is TRBV10-3 and J is TRBJ2-4; 8 bases agree with TRBD1. This CDR3 spans 15 amino acids. The V gene end was trimmed by 8 bases and the J gene end by 3 bases; junction bases not matched to a gene: 9. The germline V gene has CDR1 ENHRY and CDR2 SYGVKD. CDR3 in amino acids: CAIGPGQGGKNIQYF. Here the CDR3 DNA reads TGTGCCATCGGACCTGGACAGGGTGGCAAAAACATTCAGTACTTC.

V is TRBV7-9 and J is TRBJ1-1; D is perhaps TRBD1 (6 bases). The germline V gene has CDR1 SEHNR and CDR2 FQNEAQ (reference sequence). Deletions cut 2 bases from V and 0 bases from J, with 10 bases between. The CDR3 has 15 residues. CDR3 DNA sequence: TGTGCCAGCAGCTTAAATGCAGGGGTGAACACTGAAGCTTTCTTT. It encodes CASSLNAGVNTEAFF.

The chain recombines TRBV18 with TRBJ2-7; 7 nucleotides match TRBD2. V was clipped by 1 base and J by 0 bases; unmatched bases: 6. This CDR3 comprises 16 residues. Per germline, CDR1 KGHSH and CDR2 LQKENI. DNA of the CDR3: TGTGCCAGCTCACCACTCGCGGGGGTAAGCTCCTACGAGCAGTACTTC. This sequence encodes CASSPLAGVSSYEQYF.

The chain employs TRBV27 and TRBJ2-1, with 11 positions matching TRBD2. The germline CDR1 and CDR2 sequences are MNHEY and SMNVEV (reference sequence). The trim removed 4 bases at V and 9 bases at J, leaving 14 bases unmatched. This CDR3 is built from 17 residues. CDR3 loop: CASSSPLAGGPQAEQFF. Here the CDR3 DNA reads TGTGCCAGCAGTTCCCCCTTAGCGGGAGGGCCACAAGCTGAGCAGTTCTTC.

This clonotype has more than one count but fewer than ten. This chain joins TRBV2 and TRBJ1-5, with D perhaps TRBD1 (5 bases). The CDR3 consists of 12 residues. Trimming removed 2 bases at V and 8 bases at J, with 7 bases between. Per the germline V gene, CDR1 is SNHLY and CDR2 is FYNNEI. This chain's CDR3 is CASSEQGKPQHF. The CDR3 nucleotides read TGTGCCAGCAGTGAACAGGGCAAGCCCCAGCATTTT.

The table lists this clonotype with a few counts. The chain couples TRBV20-1 to TRBJ2-7, with 11 bases aligning to TRBD2. After removal of 5 bases from V and 0 bases from J, the junction contained 3 bases not matched to a gene. CDR3 length equals 14 residues. The germline CDR1 and CDR2 sequences are DFQATT and SNEGSKA (reference sequence). This chain's CDR3 is CSAYGLAGSYEQYF. Here the CDR3 DNA reads TGCAGTGCTTACGGACTAGCGGGCTCCTACGAGCAGTACTTC.

This rearrangement joins TRBV12-3 or TRBV12-4 to TRBJ2-7; no clear D gene. The germline V and J ends were trimmed by 6 bases and 7 bases, with 13 bases remaining between them. The CDR3 spans 12 residues. CDR3 nucleotides: TGTGCCAGCAGGCCGACCCTAGGTGAGCAGTACTTC. Its protein product is CASRPTLGEQYF.

This clonotype appeared a few times. The chain is built from TRBV10-3 and TRBJ2-2, with TRBD2 matching over 13 bases. The trim removed 4 bases at V and 6 bases at J, leaving 2 bases unmatched. Germline-derived CDR1 and CDR2 are ENHRY and SYGVKD. The CDR3 loop spans 15 amino acids. CDR3 sequence (DNA): TGTGCCATCAGTGGACTAGCGGGGGGACCCGGGGAGCTGTTTTTT. Its translation: CAISGLAGGPGELFF.

This clonotype was counted a single time. The gene calls are TRBV5-5 and TRBJ2-1; weak D call: TRBD1 (6 bases). This CDR3 is 14 amino acids long. Germline loops: CDR1 SGHKS, CDR2 YYEKEE (reference sequence). The ends were cut back, 2 bases at V and 8 bases at J, with 14 bases in the middle. CDR3 sequence (DNA): TGTGCCAGCAGCTTAGGGGGATTTGTTTATGAGCAGTTCTTC. This encodes CASSLGGFVYEQFF.

J is TRBJ2-5 and V is TRBV14; 9 bases are a match to TRBD2. V shed 4 bases and J 3 bases; nucleotides not matched to a gene: 12. The V gene's germline CDR1 is SGHDN and CDR2 FVKESK. The CDR3 has 17 residues. CDR3 sequence: CASSPRLGSGSEETQYF. As DNA, the CDR3 is TGTGCCAGCAGCCCCCGCCTTGGTAGCGGGAGTGAAGAGACCCAGTACTTC.

V gene TRBV12-3 or TRBV12-4 combines with J gene TRBJ2-7; 8 bases agree with TRBD1. The CDR3 covers 16 residues. With 6 bases clipped from V and 0 bases from J, the junction kept 10 bases outside the gene matches. The CDR3 bases are TGTGCCAGCAGCCCAAGAACTACAGGGGGCTCCTACGAGCAGTACTTC. It specifies CASSPRTTGGSYEQYF.

The V and J genes are TRBV4-2 and TRBJ2-3; D possibly corresponds to TRBD1 (8 bases). The CDR3 covers 16 residues. Germline CDR1 is LGHNA and CDR2 is YNFKEQ. The germline V and J ends were trimmed by 2 bases and 2 bases, with 14 bases remaining between them. The CDR3 coding sequence is TGTGCCAGCAGCCAATACAGGGGGGGGGACACAGATACGCAGTATTTT. Protein product: CASSQYRGGDTDTQYF.

This clonotype has a handful of counts. V usage is TRBV2 and J usage is TRBJ2-2, with TRBD1 matching over 10 bases. The germline V gene has CDR1 SNHLY and CDR2 FYNNEI. With 2 bases clipped from V and 7 bases from J, the junction kept 4 bases outside the gene matches. The CDR3 is 15 amino acids. CDR3 sequence reads: CASSEMTGGIGELFF. DNA of the CDR3: TGTGCCAGCAGTGAAATGACAGGGGGCATCGGGGAGCTGTTTTTT.

In this sample, this clonotype turned up a few times. V usage is TRBV7-9 and J usage is TRBJ2-3; weak D call: TRBD2 (6 bases). This CDR3 is built from 17 residues. V was cut by 2 bases and J by 0 bases, with 15 bases left in between. CDR1 is SEHNR, CDR2 FQNEAQ, per germline (reference sequence). CDR3 sequence reads: CASSLPGTWGSTDTQYF. The CDR3 DNA reads TGTGCCAGCAGCTTACCCGGGACTTGGGGGAGCACAGATACGCAGTATTTT.

There are a few counts of this clonotype. Here the CDR3 DNA reads TGTGCCAGCACAACCGGGACGGCGACCTACGAGCAGTACTTC. Translation gives CASTTGTATYEQYF. The J gene is TRBJ2-7, the V gene TRBV3-1; D may correspond to TRBD1 or TRBD2 (5 bases each). This CDR3 has 14 amino acids. The V gene's germline CDR1 is LGHDT and CDR2 YNNKEL (reference sequence). V lost 7 bases, J lost 2 bases, and 15 bases lay in between.

The rearrangement links TRBV5-1 to TRBJ2-1; 7 nucleotides agree with TRBD2. Germline values: CDR1 SGHRS, CDR2 YFSETQ. The CDR3 sequence is 14 residues long. Losses at the gene ends were 0 bases for V and 8 bases for J; bases not matched to a gene: 5. CDR3 sequence reads: CASSLAWTRDEQFF. DNA for the CDR3: TGCGCCAGCAGCTTGGCCTGGACTAGGGATGAGCAGTTCTTC.

This clonotype was observed a few times. The chain is built from TRBV29-1 and TRBJ2-5; 8 positions match TRBD2. Losses at the gene ends were 6 bases for V and 4 bases for J; bases not matched to a gene: 13. The V gene's germline CDR1 is SQVTM and CDR2 ANQGSEA. The CDR3 has 15 residues. CDR3 region: CSVKYGTRGSETQYF. As DNA, the CDR3 is TGCAGCGTGAAGTATGGGACTAGGGGATCAGAGACCCAGTACTTC.

This clonotype was recorded a few times. The chain employs TRBV5-8 and TRBJ1-5; D might be TRBD1 (6 bases). The CDR3 runs to 15 residues. The V end lost 4 bases, the J end lost 9 bases, and 20 bases lay between the germline ends. Germline assignment: CDR1 SGHTS and CDR2 YDEGEE. The CDR3, as DNA: TGTGCCAGCAGCCTGGGGGCAGGGAAGGTATCGCCCCAGCATTTT. Protein product: CASSLGAGKVSPQHF.

The chain recombines TRBV7-9 with TRBJ2-7; 7 positions match TRBD1. The CDR3 is made up of 15 amino acids. Germline V gene data show CDR1 as SEHNR and CDR2 as FQNEAQ (reference sequence). J was trimmed by 2 bases and V by 4 bases; bases with no gene match: 8. CDR3 DNA sequence: TGTGCCAGCAGCTCGGACTGGGACAGCCCCTACGAGCAGTACTTC. Protein product: CASSSDWDSPYEQYF.

This clonotype was observed a handful of times. The chain links TRBV29-1 to TRBJ2-1; TRBD2 matches 8 bases. The CDR3 extends over 17 amino acids. Germline lookup yields CDR1 SQVTM and CDR2 ANQGSEA. Unmatched junction bases numbered 16, after V lost 5 bases and J lost 4 bases. The CDR3 sequence is CSVTDPRSSGAYNEQFF. The CDR3 DNA follows: TGCAGCGTTACCGACCCCAGAAGTAGCGGGGCATACAATGAGCAGTTCTTC.

This chain uses TRBV6-1 with TRBJ2-5; 7 bases line up with TRBD2. CDR3 length: 16 residues. The V and J ends lost 6 bases and 5 bases, in that order; junction bases with no gene match: 15. The germline V gene encodes CDR1 MNHNS and CDR2 SASEGT. In DNA form, the CDR3 reads TGTGCCAGCAGCCCCAGTAGGGCGGGAGTCCGTGAGACCCAGTACTTC. Translating it yields CASSPSRAGVRETQYF.

This chain connects TRBV6-5 to TRBJ2-2; no clear D gene. Germline CDR1 reads MNHEY; CDR2 reads SVGAGI. The V and J ends lost 2 bases and 1 base respectively, with 8 bases between them. The length of the CDR3 is 15 residues. CDR3 residues: CASSYTARNTGELFF. The CDR3 DNA is TGTGCCAGCAGTTACACAGCTCGGAACACCGGGGAGCTGTTTTTT.

Only a few counts were recorded for this clonotype. The rearrangement joins TRBV19 to TRBJ1-5; 7 positions agree with TRBD1. Germline V lookup: CDR1 LNHDA, CDR2 SQIVND (reference sequence). Trimming took 4 bases from V and 3 from J; bases not matched to a gene: 9. This CDR3 comprises 16 residues. CDR3 sequence: CASSTTGQTHNQPQHF. CDR3 bases: TGTGCCAGTAGTACAACGGGACAGACCCACAATCAGCCCCAGCATTTT.

In this sample, this clonotype turned up a few times. The CDR3: CSARDGGLTYEQYF. The CDR3 DNA reads TGCAGTGCTAGAGATGGGGGGCTCACCTACGAGCAGTACTTC. J is TRBJ2-7 and V is TRBV20-1; perhaps D is TRBD1 or TRBD2 (6 bases each). The V end lost 0 bases, the J end lost 2 bases, and 11 bases lay between the germline ends. The CDR3 is 14 amino acids. Germline V CDR1 and CDR2: DFQATT, SNEGSKA (reference sequence).